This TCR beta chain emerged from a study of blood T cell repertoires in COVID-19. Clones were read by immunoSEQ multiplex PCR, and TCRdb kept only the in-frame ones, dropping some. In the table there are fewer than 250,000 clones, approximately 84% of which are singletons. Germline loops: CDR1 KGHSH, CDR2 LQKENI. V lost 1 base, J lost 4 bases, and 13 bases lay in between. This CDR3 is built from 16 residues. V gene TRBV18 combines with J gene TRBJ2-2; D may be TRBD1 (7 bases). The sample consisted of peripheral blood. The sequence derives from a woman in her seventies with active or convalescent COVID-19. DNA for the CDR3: TGTGCCAGCTCACCACAGGAGGGGGCTGTCACCGGGGAGCTGTTTTTT. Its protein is CASSPQEGAVTGELFF.